What follows are 12 T cell receptor beta chains derived from one specimen sequenced in a study of blood T cell repertoires in COVID-19. Assay used: immunoSEQ multiplex PCR; TCRdb lists only in-frame clones, some missing. The sample consists of 150,000 to 190,000 clones, roughly 81% of them appearing once. Sample: peripheral blood. The receptors were sampled from a woman aged 60-75 years with COVID-19, enrolled during active disease.

The chain employs TRBV18 and TRBJ2-1; D remains unclear. CDR1 and CDR2 from the germline V gene are KGHSH and LQKENI. Trimming removed 3 bases from V and 7 bases from J, with 4 bases in between. CDR3 length: 11 amino acids. The CDR3 nucleotides are TGTGCCAGCTCACCGGCTAATGAGCAGTTCTTC. Translating gives CASSPANEQFF.

The CDR3 protein is CASSPTGPPYNEQFF. The CDR3 DNA is TGTGCCAGCTCACCTACAGGTCCTCCCTACAATGAGCAGTTCTTC. The chain has TRBV18 and TRBJ2-1; weak D call: TRBD1 (5 bases). This CDR3 has 15 residues. In germline, CDR1 is KGHSH, CDR2 LQKENI. V lost 3 bases to trimming and J lost 2 bases, with 11 bases between them. The full variable domain, its missing parts supplied by reference TRBV18 and TRBJ2-1, is NAGVMQNPRHLVRRRGQEARLRCSPMKGHSHVYWYRQLPEEGLKFMVYLQKENIIDESGMPKERFSAEFPKEGPSILRIQQVVRGDSAAYFCASSPTGPPYNEQFFGPGTRLTVL.

The chain couples TRBV5-5 to TRBJ1-1; 8 bases fit TRBD1. The J segment lost 1 base and the V segment lost 0 bases, leaving 5 bases of the junction unmatched. Germline lookup yields CDR1 SGHKS and CDR2 YYEKEE (reference sequence). The CDR3 length is 16 residues. CDR3 sequence reads: CASSLVAGQGNTEAFF. CDR3 sequence (DNA): TGTGCCAGCAGCTTGGTAGCCGGACAGGGGAACACTGAAGCTTTCTTT.

The J gene is TRBJ2-6, the V gene TRBV6-5; D perhaps matches TRBD1 (6 bases). Looked up from germline, CDR1 is MNHEY and CDR2 is SVGAGI. V was pared by 5 bases and J by 11 bases, with 13 bases between. The CDR3 consists of 13 residues. Here the CDR3 DNA reads TGTGCCAGCAGTCCCCGGACAGCCCACGTCCTGACTTTC. Protein product: CASSPRTAHVLTF.

The CDR3 loop reads CASSLLALGSLTF. The DNA of the CDR3 is TGTGCCAGCAGCTTACTTGCGTTGGGTAGCCTGACTTTC. V gene TRBV7-3 combines with J gene TRBJ2-7; no definite D call. The better agreement between TRBJ2-6 and the DNA end casts doubt on the J call. The CDR3 runs to 13 residues. In germline, CDR1 is SGHTA, CDR2 FQGTGA.

The CDR3 protein is CASSVQGQGPTNYGYTF. As DNA, the CDR3 is TGTGCCAGCAGCGTGCAGGGACAGGGGCCCACTAACTATGGCTACACCTTC. The genes are TRBV9 and TRBJ1-2; TRBD1 aligns across 10 bases. The CDR3 loop spans 17 amino acids. With 2 bases clipped from V and 0 bases from J, the junction kept 7 bases outside the gene matches. In germline, CDR1 is SGDLS, CDR2 YYNGEE.

The J gene is TRBJ2-7, the V gene TRBV6-1, with D possibly matching TRBD1 (5 bases). V was clipped by 6 bases and J by 2 bases, with 14 bases between them. Germline V lookup: CDR1 MNHNS, CDR2 SASEGT. This CDR3 is 14 amino acids long. The CDR3 DNA follows: TGTGCCAGCAGACTCCAGGGTGGGCCCTACGAGCAGTACTTC. Translating it yields CASRLQGGPYEQYF.

The V gene is TRBV7-2, the J gene TRBJ1-1; D is undetermined. V was cut by 3 bases and J by 2 bases, with 10 bases left in between. CDR1 and CDR2 (germline): SGHTA, FQGNSA. This CDR3 has 14 amino acids. The CDR3 nucleotides are TGTGCCAGCAGCTTGATGACATTAAACACTGAAGCTTTCTTT. This translates into CASSLMTLNTEAFF.

The chain couples TRBV10-3 to TRBJ1-2; tentatively, D is TRBD1 (6 bases). CDR1 is ENHRY and CDR2 is SYGVKD in the germline V gene. This CDR3 has 17 residues. Trimming pared 3 bases from V and 6 bases from J, leaving 23 bases between. CDR3 sequence reads: CAISEGQGLGNWHGYTF. The CDR3 DNA follows: TGTGCCATCAGTGAAGGGCAGGGGCTGGGGAACTGGCATGGCTACACCTTC.

This chain links TRBV24-1 with TRBJ1-2; D may be TRBD1 (6 bases). Trimming pared 2 bases from V and 4 bases from J, leaving 10 bases between. Germline V gene data show CDR1 as KGHDR and CDR2 as SFDVKD. There are 14 residues in the CDR3. In DNA, the CDR3 is TGTGCCACCAGTGATTCGGGCAGGGGCTATGGCTACACCTTC. This encodes CATSDSGRGYGYTF.

The chain employs TRBV6-5 and TRBJ1-2; no clear D. The CDR3 spans 13 residues. The V and J ends lost 7 bases and 4 bases respectively, with 13 bases between them. Germline CDR1 and CDR2: MNHEY and SVGAGI. CDR3 coding DNA: TGTGCCAGCATCAGGTCGCAGATCTATGGCTACACCTTC. This encodes CASIRSQIYGYTF.

This clone turned up a few times. The chain combines TRBV19 with TRBJ2-7; 9 nucleotides align to TRBD1. The ends lost 3 bases at V and 6 bases at J; junction bases unmatched: 3. Germline V gene data show CDR1 as LNHDA and CDR2 as SQIVND (reference sequence). This CDR3 is 13 amino acids long. As DNA, the CDR3 is TGTGCCAGTAGTATGGGACAGGGATCCGAGCAGTACGTC. Its protein is CASSMGQGSEQYV.